One and the same sample provided the 2 T cell receptor beta chains below, sequenced in a study of OX40 agonist ivuxolimab in advanced cancers. The assay was immunoSEQ multiplex PCR, and TCRdb's table has in-frame clones only and misses some. The table shows about 79,000 clones, with 70% to 90% occurring only once. Here the sequenced sample was CD4+ or CD8+ T cells sorted from blood, taken in a trial of the OX40 agonist ivuxolimab. These receptors all come from an adult with an advanced solid tumor such as melanoma, head and neck, liver or kidney cancer.

J is TRBJ1-2 and V is TRBV6-5, with D tentatively TRBD1 (5 bases). This CDR3 region has 15 residues. V was cut by 6 bases and J by 4 bases, with 18 bases left in between. Germline CDR1 is MNHEY and CDR2 is SVGAGI. The CDR3 loop reads CASRPGGGRSYGYTF. The CDR3 DNA reads as TGTGCCAGCAGGCCCGGGGGAGGTCGGAGCTATGGCTACACCTTC.

The rearrangement uses TRBV27 and TRBJ2-5, with D unresolved. Germline V gives CDR1 MNHEY, CDR2 SMNVEV (reference sequence). CDR3 size: 14 residues. The V and J ends lost 5 bases and 5 bases respectively, with 15 bases between them. CDR3 residues: CASSPDGSRETQYF. In nucleotides, the CDR3 is TGTGCCAGCAGTCCAGACGGGTCCCGGGAGACCCAGTACTTC.